These T cell receptor beta chains were read from a single sample in a study of T cell responses to AZD1222 COVID-19 vaccine. Measured with immunoSEQ multiplex PCR; TCRdb has only the in-frame clones, and not every one. Here the sample spans roughly 160,000 clones, 85% to 95% being singletons. Source: peripheral blood, taken on day 0 of AZD1222 vaccination. These receptors came from an adult in good health. CDR3s leave out the opening cysteine and the closing phenylalanine or tryptophan. Each record gives: V gene, J gene, D gene, CDR3 protein. The D gene is left open where the match is weak.

v_gene: TRBV7-9; j_gene: TRBJ2-7; d_gene: TRBD2; CDR3aa: ASSASGGSEQY
v_gene: TRBV5-4; j_gene: TRBJ2-7; d_gene: -; CDR3aa: ASSFGDTEQY
v_gene: TRBV7-2; j_gene: TRBJ1-2; d_gene: -; CDR3aa: ASSGELDYGYT
v_gene: TRBV27; j_gene: TRBJ2-7; d_gene: -; CDR3aa: ASSRPGFYEQY
v_gene: TRBV6-4; j_gene: TRBJ1-5; d_gene: TRBD1; CDR3aa: ASSAQGDSNQPQH
v_gene: TRBV28; j_gene: TRBJ1-6; d_gene: -; CDR3aa: ASSLTPPVRSPLH
v_gene: TRBV19; j_gene: TRBJ1-5; d_gene: TRBD1; CDR3aa: ASKRQGVPPRGNQPQH
v_gene: TRBV19; j_gene: TRBJ2-5; d_gene: -; CDR3aa: ASKSSRGPWETQY
v_gene: TRBV7-9; j_gene: TRBJ1-2; d_gene: -; CDR3aa: ASSLGFGYGYT
v_gene: TRBV10-2; j_gene: TRBJ1-5; d_gene: -; CDR3aa: ASSPAGGSGQPQH
v_gene: TRBV18; j_gene: TRBJ2-1; d_gene: -; CDR3aa: ASSPNDSHNEQF
v_gene: TRBV2; j_gene: TRBJ1-6; d_gene: -; CDR3aa: ASSGDATKGSPLH
v_gene: TRBV19; j_gene: TRBJ1-2; d_gene: TRBD1; CDR3aa: ASWTGSIYGYT
v_gene: TRBV6-5; j_gene: TRBJ2-4; d_gene: TRBD1; CDR3aa: ASSSSRGLGLNIQY
v_gene: TRBV5-4; j_gene: TRBJ1-1; d_gene: -; CDR3aa: ASSLQSAEAF
v_gene: TRBV6-4; j_gene: TRBJ2-6; d_gene: TRBD2; CDR3aa: ARGRGEGLSGANVLT
v_gene: TRBV27; j_gene: TRBJ2-1; d_gene: TRBD1; CDR3aa: ASNKPGQGNYNEQF
v_gene: TRBV7-2; j_gene: TRBJ2-7; d_gene: -; CDR3aa: ASSPRGYEQY
v_gene: TRBV12-3/TRBV12-4; j_gene: TRBJ1-2; d_gene: -; CDR3aa: ASNPGLNYGYT